This TCR beta chain was captured in a study of cytomegalovirus exposure and HLA in healthy donors. The PCR ran on 60 Vbeta and 13 Jbeta primers. This table comes from immunoSEQ multiplex PCR, and its TCRdb copy is limited to in-frame clones, with some not included. The listing records approximately 120,000 clones. The CDR3 length is 16 residues. With 8 bases removed from V and 5 bases from J, the gap between germline ends came to 23 bases. Germline CDR1 WNHNN, CDR2 SYGVQD (reference sequence). The origin of this receptor is a man under 40 in good health and CMV-seronegative. The material sequenced was PBMCs. This rearrangement joins TRBV10-1 to TRBJ2-3, with D perhaps TRBD2 (7 bases). The CDR3 bases are TGCGCCAGCCAGAAGGGAGGGGGAATAAGAGAAGATACGCAGTATTTT. This codes for CASQKGGGIREDTQYF.